The present entry profiles one T cell receptor (beta chain) with its context. Its antigen target is currently unknown. Base qualities are not recorded, but no much larger clone differs from it by a single base. The sample belongs to a study of cytomegalovirus exposure and HLA in healthy donors (dated by TCRdb to the late 2010s). For the wider study: An earlier analysis of 587 of the donors reported roughly 300 Gb of sequence data and 100 million to 120 million unique TCR beta sequences obtained from 180 million or so T cells. Approximately 300 gigabases of sequencing data and roughly 80 million unique TCR sequences made up an early release that covered about 640 HLA-typed donors. Of the 398 genotyped donors, roughly 80% fell in the genetic ancestry cluster associated with self-reported Caucasian donors. The study aimed to test whether signatures of past pathogen exposure could be identified by cataloging public T cell receptors. The T cell repertoires of roughly 660 subjects were profiled by immunosequencing and related to cytomegalovirus serostatus. Besides the first cohort of roughly 660 subjects, a separate validation cohort made up of 90 to 150 different subjects was used. To predict cytomegalovirus infection status, the study brought together high-throughput TCR immunosequencing, statistical association of individual TCRs with disease status, and machine learning. A later analysis re-examined previously published TCR beta repertoires from more than 650 donors and added high-resolution HLA genotyping to investigate patterns of TCR occurrence. In the later analysis, no new phenotypic data were used to find candidate immune exposures; instead, reliance was placed on TCR beta sequences and their occurrence across donors. An earlier analysis of several hundred of the donors applied high-throughput TCR beta sequencing to assess whether each TCR beta V gene segment acted as functional or pseudogenic. Donor age, sex, ethnicity and CMV serostatus were collected together with the repertoire data. A later genetic analysis took genome-wide SNP genotypes for about three fifths of the 666 donors and used that subset as a discovery cohort. Every discovery cohort repertoire had been produced on one sequencing platform. HLA typing covered class I and class II loci at four-digit resolution. Typing coverage varied by locus: roughly 620-640 donors for A, B, C, DRB1 and DQB1; approximately 560 for DQA1; about 600 for DPA1; approximately 470 for DPB1. Because of strong linkage in the cohort, roughly five DR-DQ haplotypes were treated as single units for association and clustering. On average, about 200,000 unique TCR beta nucleotide sequences were sequenced per donor among 398 genotyped donors of the cohort, with roughly 20% of those sequences being non-productive.

The investigation overall reported the following: In an earlier analysis of 587 of the donors, most TCR beta V segments were observed in productive rearrangements about 87% or about 30% of the time, broadly matching IMGT annotations. A cluster of highly shared sequence variants was judged likely to be a technical artifact of the sequencing pipeline. This cohort had only TCR beta chains sequenced, and the lack of alpha or paired-chain data limited which features could be detected. Because counts were too low, seventeen rarely observed V segments, including chromosome 9 orphons, were excluded from the earlier analysis of 587 of the donors. V-gene and J-gene trimming of TCR beta chains was associated with a missense DCLRE1C variant in a later genetic analysis, and the association was replicated in an independent cohort. At a false discovery rate of 0.05, a later analysis linked fewer than 20,000 TCR beta sequences to specific HLA alleles. Linkage disequilibrium might explain the correlated functional status among segregating V segments, but an unknown experimental factor could not be excluded. In a later genetic analysis, fewer N-insertions in productive TCRs were reported among donors in an Asian-associated ancestry cluster than the roughly 700-donor mean. The study listed 164 TCR beta chains as associated with cytomegalovirus. Because HLA typing was unavailable for some donors at each locus, only the typed subset was used in association tests. The classifier was reported to diagnose cytomegalovirus status with high specificity and sensitivity in both the original and validation cohorts. The only immune exposure information available for the cohort was CMV serostatus. In a later analysis, HLA-associated TCR beta chains showed more clonal expansion and lower generation probabilities than non-associated chains that were equally common. Across donors, most TCR sequences were observed very rarely, whereas some public TCRs were present in many individuals. Strong co-occurrence of HLA alleles, especially DR and DQ, made assigning TCR associations to individual alleles difficult. Some IMGT-functional V segments, including TRBV6-2 and TRBV6-3, could not be told apart with the 87-base-pair reads, so those segments were excluded. A further reported finding was that TCR beta sequences accurately predicted the HLA-A and HLA-B alleles for most subjects in the first cohort. A later analysis found that TCR association rates varied across HLA loci, with DRB1 alleles showing the most associated TCRs and HLA-C alleles the fewest. A few of the identified cytomegalovirus-associated TCR beta chains were confirmed in vitro to be specific for cytomegalovirus antigens. The authors suggested that the approach could potentially be generalized to other disease states and immunological phenotypes. Most CMV-associated TCR beta chains appeared to be HLA-restricted in a later analysis, and the HLA associations seemed to be driven largely by CMV exposure. In a later analysis, several top co-occurrence clusters were reported to appear linked to parvovirus B19, influenza, CMV and Epstein-Barr virus. Sequencing depth was assumed to be roughly uniform across donors in the presence/absence analyses, though that assumption may not hold.

The germline V gene encodes CDR1 MNHEY and CDR2 SMNVEV (reference sequence). Including the terminal cysteine and phenylalanine, the CDR3 comprises 15 residues. The only DNA kept is the CDR3, 45 bases in frame from the first base. V is pared back by 4 bases and J by 0 bases, with 10 bases lying between the germline termini. The library came from the immunoSEQ multiplex PCR assay. For the multiplex PCR, a mixture combining 60 forward primers for TCR Vbeta segments and 13 reverse primers for TCR Jbeta segments was used. The CDR3 region of rearranged TCR beta genes was amplified from genomic DNA by a multiplex PCR assay. Amplified TCR beta libraries were sequenced as 87-base-pair reads on the Illumina HiSeq System. On the authors' methods: Across the 640 or so repertoires, a later analysis counted some 80 million unique TCR beta chains, around 11 million of which were shared by at least two donors. To remove PCR and sequencing errors, raw reads were error-corrected and collapsed into unique sequences using a nearest-neighbor algorithm that merged closely related sequences. Alignment of CDR3 sequences to IMGT reference sequences was used to assign V, D and J gene segments. For a sequence to be retained, a match of at least six nucleotides was required to both a V gene segment and a J gene segment. Rearrangements were classified as productive when the CDR3 lacked stop codons and remained in frame with V and J, and all other rearrangements were classified as non-productive. CDR3 was defined according to IMGT convention as the region running from the second conserved V-encoded cysteine to the conserved J-encoded phenylalanine. The earlier analysis of about 500 of the donors excluded sequences that lacked an unambiguous match to a single V gene segment. An earlier analysis of just under 600 of the donors called V segments functional above 56.7% productive rearrangements and segregating when the between-donor standard deviation exceeded 5%. A statistical classification framework was developed to diagnose cytomegalovirus status using the catalog of TCR beta chain sequences. In a later analysis, V and J genes were assigned by comparing TCR nucleotide sequences against IMGT/GENE-DB human TR gene sequences. The TCRdist pipeline was used in a later analysis to assign CDR3 sequences and most-parsimonious VDJ recombination scenarios. In a later analysis, every TCR beta chain was defined by the combination of its CDR3 amino acid sequence and its V-gene family, and reads without a unique V-gene family were dropped. In a later analysis, nearly 600 highly shared, low-generation-probability nucleotide sequences were removed to address suspected cross-contamination and a sequencing artifact. A later analysis calculated a clonal expansion index for each public chain from normalized within-repertoire ranks of inferred template counts. A later analysis computed generation probabilities with a VDJ recombination model fitted to out-of-frame rearrangements, and checked the results against IGoR. Hypergeometric tests were used in a later analysis to score TCR-TCR, TCR-HLA and TCR-CMV co-occurrence, with a repertoire-size bias correction applied to the TCR pairs. To estimate false discovery rates, a later analysis permuted the HLA or CMV assignments 20 times. In a later analysis, co-occurring TCRs were grouped with DBSCAN, and TCRdist sequence similarity was added when clustering was performed within HLA-allele-positive subsets. Co-occurrence clustering excluded repertoires with fewer than 30,000 or more than 120,000 public chains, plus five with anomalous nucleotide sharing. The source is immuneACCESS, and TCRdb retained only in-frame sequences with V and J called. Part of the clones is not carried over; for the studies checked, unresolved V genes explain less than half of this, and the remainder is unexplained. For V, J and clone size, that table is used; D and trimming come from the DNA. For this sample there are around 150,000 clones; about 80% appear just once. Roughly 2% of the sample is held by the ten biggest clonotypes.

The cohort was made up of several hundred healthy bone marrow donors. At the time of sampling, every cohort member was nominally healthy, though immune exposures that went unrecorded were likely present. The donor tested CMV seronegative and was one of the 352 seronegative cohort members. Each donor provided a peripheral blood sample, and peripheral blood mononuclear cells were used for TCR beta sequencing. The Qiagen DNeasy Blood Extraction Kit was used to extract genomic DNA from the blood cell samples. The sequence links TRBV27 to TRBJ1-3, and possibly TRBD1, on 6 matching bases. This TCR derives from a female donor in good health and CMV-seronegative. Specimen: PBMCs. Read as DNA, the sequence is TGTGCCAGCAGTTCCACAGGGCACTCTGGAAACACCATATATTTT. Its translation is CASSSTGHSGNTIYF.